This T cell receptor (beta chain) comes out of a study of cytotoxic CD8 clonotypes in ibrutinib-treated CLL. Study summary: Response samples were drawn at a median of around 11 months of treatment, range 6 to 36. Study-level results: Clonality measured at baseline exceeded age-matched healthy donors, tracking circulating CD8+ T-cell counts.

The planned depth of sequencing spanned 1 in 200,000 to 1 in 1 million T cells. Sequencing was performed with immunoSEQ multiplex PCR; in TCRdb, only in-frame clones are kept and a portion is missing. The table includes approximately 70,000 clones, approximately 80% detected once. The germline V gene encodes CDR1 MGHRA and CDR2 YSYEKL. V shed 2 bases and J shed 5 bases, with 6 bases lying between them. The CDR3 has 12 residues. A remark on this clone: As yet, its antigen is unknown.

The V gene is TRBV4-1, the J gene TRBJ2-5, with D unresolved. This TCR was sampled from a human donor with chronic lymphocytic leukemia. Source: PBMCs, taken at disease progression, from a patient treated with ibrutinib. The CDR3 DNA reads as TGCGCCAGCAGCCAAAACGAGGAGACCCAGTACTTC. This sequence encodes CASSQNEETQYF.